This T cell receptor beta chain comes out of a study of beta chain features in type 1 diabetes. The study, taken as a whole, reports: In these data, an HLA type influence on TCRB rearrangement remained unresolved. When cDNA is sequenced, cells with high TCR expression could be over-represented. Compared with healthy donors, patients appeared to share more similar naive, central memory and regulatory TCRB repertoires.

In this sample, this clone turned up a few times. The target antigen is unknown. Expressed TCRB transcripts were sequenced, since all the RNA that had been isolated was reverse transcribed. The repertoire was sequenced with immunoSEQ multiplex PCR; TCRdb's copy has only in-frame clones and lacks some. The top ten hold 0.65% of the sample, which has roughly 150,000 clones, about 8.5% seen once. With 2 bases removed from V and 7 bases from J, the gap between germline ends came to 17 bases. Germline V gene lookup returns CDR1 SEHNR and CDR2 FQNEAQ (reference sequence). The CDR3 covers 16 residues. The chain links TRBV7-9 to TRBJ1-4; perhaps TRBD1 as D (5 bases). Specimen: central memory CD4+ T cells from blood. The source of this sequence is a man between 18 and 35 years old in good health. In nucleotides, the CDR3 is TGTGCCAGCAGCTTACAGCCTTCAGGGATGCCTGAAAAACTGTTTTTT. Translated: CASSLQPSGMPEKLFF.